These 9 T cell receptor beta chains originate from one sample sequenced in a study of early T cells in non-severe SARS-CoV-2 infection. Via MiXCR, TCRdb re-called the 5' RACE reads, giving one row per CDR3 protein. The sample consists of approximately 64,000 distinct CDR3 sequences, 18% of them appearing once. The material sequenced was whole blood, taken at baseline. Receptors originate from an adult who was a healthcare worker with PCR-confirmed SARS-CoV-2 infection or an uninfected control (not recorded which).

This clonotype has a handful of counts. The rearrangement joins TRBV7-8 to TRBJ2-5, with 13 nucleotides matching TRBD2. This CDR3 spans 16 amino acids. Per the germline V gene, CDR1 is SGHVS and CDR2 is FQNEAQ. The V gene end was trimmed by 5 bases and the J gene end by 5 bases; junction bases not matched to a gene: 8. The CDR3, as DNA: TGTGCCAGCAGCGCCTGGACTAGCGGGAGAGATGAGACCCAGTACTTC. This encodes CASSAWTSGRDETQYF.

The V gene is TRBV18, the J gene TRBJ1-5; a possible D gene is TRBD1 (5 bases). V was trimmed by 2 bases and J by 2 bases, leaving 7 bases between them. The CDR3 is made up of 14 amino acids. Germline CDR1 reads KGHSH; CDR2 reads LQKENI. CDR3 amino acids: CASSPSGGNQPQHF. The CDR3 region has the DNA TGTGCCAGCTCACCATCGGGGGGCAATCAGCCCCAGCATTTT.

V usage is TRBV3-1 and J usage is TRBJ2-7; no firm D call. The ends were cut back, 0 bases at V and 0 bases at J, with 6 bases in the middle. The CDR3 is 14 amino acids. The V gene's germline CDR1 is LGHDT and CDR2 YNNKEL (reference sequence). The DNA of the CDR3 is TGTGCCAGCAGCCAAGAGGCCGTCTCCTACGAGCAGTACTTC. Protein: CASSQEAVSYEQYF.

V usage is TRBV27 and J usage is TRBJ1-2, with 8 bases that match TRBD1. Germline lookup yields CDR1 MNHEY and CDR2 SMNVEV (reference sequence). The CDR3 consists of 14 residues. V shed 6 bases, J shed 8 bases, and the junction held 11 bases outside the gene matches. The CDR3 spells CASRVGQGSVGYTF. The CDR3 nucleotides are TGTGCCAGCAGGGTAGGACAGGGTTCGGTCGGCTACACCTTC.

This CDR3 is CSVGMGLDAYNEQFF. In nucleotides, the CDR3 is TGCAGCGTGGGGATGGGACTAGACGCCTACAATGAGCAGTTCTTC. The J gene is TRBJ2-1, the V gene TRBV29-1, with 8 positions matching TRBD2. From germline, CDR1 is SQVTM and CDR2 ANQGSEA. The trim removed 6 bases at V and 2 bases at J, leaving 9 bases unmatched. The CDR3 contains 15 residues.

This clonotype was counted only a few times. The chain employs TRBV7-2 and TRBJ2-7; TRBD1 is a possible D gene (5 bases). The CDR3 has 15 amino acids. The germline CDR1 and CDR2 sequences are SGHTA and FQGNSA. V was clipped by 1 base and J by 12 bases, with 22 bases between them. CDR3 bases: TGTGCCAGCAGCTTAGAGACAGTGTCATCGGGTAGACGGTACTTC. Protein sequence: CASSLETVSSGRRYF. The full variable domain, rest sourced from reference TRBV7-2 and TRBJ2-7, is GAGVSQSPSNKVTEKGKDVELRCDPISGHTALYWYRQSLGQGLEFLIYFQGNSAPDKSGLPSDRFSAERTGGSVSTLTIQRTQQEDSAVYLCASSLETVSSGRRYFGPGTRLTVT.

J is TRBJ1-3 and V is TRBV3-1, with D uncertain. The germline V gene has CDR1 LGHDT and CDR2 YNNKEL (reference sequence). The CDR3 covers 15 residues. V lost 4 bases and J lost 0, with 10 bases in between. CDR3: CASSPRADSGNTIYF. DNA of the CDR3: TGTGCCAGCAGCCCCCGGGCCGACTCTGGAAACACCATATATTTT.

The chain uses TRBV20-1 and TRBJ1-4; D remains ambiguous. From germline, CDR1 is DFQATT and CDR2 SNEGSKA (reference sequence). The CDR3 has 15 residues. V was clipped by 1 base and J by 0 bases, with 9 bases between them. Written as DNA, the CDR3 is TGCAGTGCTAGAGGGCAGGTGGCAACTAATGAAAAACTGTTTTTT. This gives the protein CSARGQVATNEKLFF.

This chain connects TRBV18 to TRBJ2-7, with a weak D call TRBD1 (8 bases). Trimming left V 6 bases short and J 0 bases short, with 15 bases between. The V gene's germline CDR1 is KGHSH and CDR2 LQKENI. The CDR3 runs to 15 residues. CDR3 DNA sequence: TGTGCCAGCTCGCAAACAGGGGGGGTCTCCTACGAGCAGTACTTC. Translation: CASSQTGGVSYEQYF.